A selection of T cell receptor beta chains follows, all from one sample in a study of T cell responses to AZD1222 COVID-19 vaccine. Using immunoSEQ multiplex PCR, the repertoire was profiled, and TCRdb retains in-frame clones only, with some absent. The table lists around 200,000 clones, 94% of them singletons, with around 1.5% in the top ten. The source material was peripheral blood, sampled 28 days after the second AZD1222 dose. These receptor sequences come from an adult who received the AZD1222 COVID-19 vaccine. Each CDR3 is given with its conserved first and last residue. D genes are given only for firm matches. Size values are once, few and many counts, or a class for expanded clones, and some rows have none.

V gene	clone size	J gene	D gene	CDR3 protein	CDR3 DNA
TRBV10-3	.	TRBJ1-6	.	CAISVGGDSPLHF	TGTGCCATCAGTGTTGGAGGAGATTCACCCCTCCACTTT
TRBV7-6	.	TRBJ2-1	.	CASSLARRGPNNEQFF	TGTGCCAGCAGCTTAGCGCGAAGGGGCCCGAACAATGAGCAGTTCTTC
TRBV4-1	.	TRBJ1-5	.	CASSQDLGLNQPQHF	TGCGCCAGCAGCCAAGATCTCGGTCTCAATCAGCCCCAGCATTTT
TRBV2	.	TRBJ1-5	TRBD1	CASRNRGSNQPQHF	TGTGCCAGCAGAAACAGGGGGAGCAATCAGCCCCAGCATTTT
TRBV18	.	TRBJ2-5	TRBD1	CASSQNRGRSETQYF	TGTGCCAGCTCACAAAATAGGGGGCGGTCAGAGACCCAGTACTTC
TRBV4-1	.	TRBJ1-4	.	CASSHRTGGINEKLFF	TGCGCCAGCAGCCACCGGACGGGGGGGATTAATGAAAAACTGTTTTTT
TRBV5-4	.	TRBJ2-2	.	CASSLIGFAGTGELFF	TGTGCCAGCAGCTTAATTGGGTTTGCGGGCACCGGGGAGCTGTTTTTT
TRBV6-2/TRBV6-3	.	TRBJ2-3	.	CASSYPRGQGADTQYF	TGTGCCAGCAGTTACCCCCGCGGACAAGGGGCAGATACGCAGTATTTT
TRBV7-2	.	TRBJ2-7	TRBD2	CASSLGSGSWYEQYF	TGTGCCAGCAGCTTAGGGAGCGGGAGTTGGTACGAGCAGTACTTC
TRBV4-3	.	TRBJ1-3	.	CASSSGYSGNTIYF	TGCGCCAGCAGCTCCGGGTACTCTGGAAACACCATATATTTT
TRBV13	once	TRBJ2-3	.	CASSYGVTDTQYF	TGTGCCAGCAGCTACGGAGTTACAGATACGCAGTATTTT
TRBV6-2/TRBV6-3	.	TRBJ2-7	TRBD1	CASSSAGTGEQYF	TGTGCCAGCAGTTCCGCGGGGACAGGGGAGCAGTACTTC
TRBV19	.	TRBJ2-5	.	CASSTGVQETQYF	TGTGCCAGTAGTACAGGGGTGCAAGAGACCCAGTACTTC
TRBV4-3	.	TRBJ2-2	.	CASSQGTGTLTGELFF	TGCGCCAGCAGCCAGGGGACCGGGACCCTCACCGGGGAGCTGTTTTTT
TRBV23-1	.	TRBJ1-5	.	CASSQGPGVPSNQPQHF	TGCGCCAGCAGTCAAGGACCTGGGGTTCCCTCCAATCAGCCCCAGCATTTT
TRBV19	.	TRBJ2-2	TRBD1	CASSDRGDTGELFF	TGTGCCAGTTCGGACAGGGGGGACACCGGGGAGCTGTTTTTT
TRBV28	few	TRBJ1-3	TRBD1	CASSLRGHGNTIYF	TGTGCCAGCAGTTTAAGGGGGCATGGAAACACCATATATTTT
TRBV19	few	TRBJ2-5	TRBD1	CASSPAYNRGTQYF	TGTGCCAGTAGTCCAGCTTACAACAGGGGGACCCAGTACTTC
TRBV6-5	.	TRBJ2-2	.	CASTPGVMAGELFF	TGTGCCAGCACACCGGGGGTCATGGCCGGGGAGCTGTTTTTT
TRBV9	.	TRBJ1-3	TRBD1	CASSVAPQGATGGNTIYF	TGTGCCAGCAGCGTAGCCCCACAGGGGGCAACGGGTGGAAACACCATATATTTT
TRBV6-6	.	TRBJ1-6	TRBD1	CASSFPGTEPLHF	TGTGCCAGCAGTTTCCCCGGGACAGAACCCCTCCACTTT
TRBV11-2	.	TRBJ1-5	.	CASSPVGGGDQPQHF	TGTGCCAGCAGCCCGGTGGGGGGAGGGGATCAGCCCCAGCATTTT
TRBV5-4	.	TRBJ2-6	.	CASSTSGNPRANVLTF	TGTGCCAGCAGCACGTCAGGGAACCCTAGGGCCAACGTCCTGACTTTC
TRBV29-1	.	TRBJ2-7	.	CSVADRRGSYEQYF	TGCAGCGTTGCCGACAGACGAGGCTCCTACGAGCAGTACTTC
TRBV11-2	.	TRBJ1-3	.	CASSLEPHSGNTIYF	TGTGCCAGCAGCTTAGAACCCCACTCTGGAAACACCATATATTTT
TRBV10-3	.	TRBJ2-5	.	CAISEGETQYF	TGTGCCATCAGTGAGGGGGAGACCCAGTACTTC
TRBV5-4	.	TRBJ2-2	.	CASSLEQNTGELFF	TGTGCCAGCAGCTTAGAACAGAACACCGGGGAGCTGTTTTTT
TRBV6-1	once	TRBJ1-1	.	CASSEVGGVRLVATEAFF	TGTGCCAGCAGTGAAGTAGGAGGGGTCAGGCTCGTGGCCACTGAAGCTTTCTTT
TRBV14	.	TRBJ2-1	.	CASSDLGGHSSYNEQFF	TGTGCCAGCAGCGATTTGGGGGGGCATAGCTCCTACAATGAGCAGTTCTTC